This T cell receptor beta chain was recorded in a study of cytomegalovirus exposure and HLA in healthy donors. Overall study context: A later analysis reported the 120 or so validation repertoires used the same platform as the approximately 670 first-cohort repertoires.

Study findings and constraints: In vitro experiments confirmed that a few CMV-associated chains were specific for CMV antigens. Reported performance of the classifier showed diagnosis of cytomegalovirus status with high specificity and sensitivity. A list of 150 or so TCR beta chains associated with cytomegalovirus was given.

TCRdb's table, derived via immunoSEQ multiplex PCR, lists solely in-frame clones and lacks some. This sample has about 58,000 clones, with about nine tenths found just once. Turning to this clone: Its specificity is not known.

From germline, CDR1 is MNHEY and CDR2 SVGAGI. The germline V and J ends were trimmed by 6 bases and 0 bases, with 10 bases remaining between them. The CDR3 consists of 14 residues. The chain links TRBV6-5 to TRBJ2-3; D gene ambiguous. The sequencing input was PBMCs. This receptor was identified in a man aged 18 to 30 in good health and CMV-seronegative. CDR3 amino acids: CASSQTTSTDTQYF. The CDR3, as DNA: TGTGCCAGCAGCCAAACAACGAGCACAGATACGCAGTATTTT.